This passage covers 22 T cell receptor beta chains from one sample sequenced in a study of blood T cell repertoires in COVID-19. Libraries were prepared by immunoSEQ multiplex PCR; TCRdb keeps only in-frame clonotypes and omits some of them. The data show roughly 300,000 clones, more than 75% seen once. Sequencing was performed on peripheral blood. These receptor sequences come from a woman aged 45-65 years with acute or convalescent COVID-19.

The V and J genes are TRBV6-5 and TRBJ1-2; perhaps TRBD1 as D (5 bases). The germline V gene has CDR1 MNHEY and CDR2 SVGAGI. The V end was cut by 5 bases, the J end by 7 bases, with 14 bases between. This CDR3 is 13 amino acids long. DNA of the CDR3: TGTGCCAGCAGTCCCCAGGGTATGTCTGGCTACACCTTC. It codes for CASSPQGMSGYTF.

The J gene is TRBJ1-2, the V gene TRBV11-2, with D tentatively TRBD1 (6 bases). The CDR3 spans 14 residues. Germline CDR1 is SGHAT and CDR2 is FQNNGV. V was pared by 5 bases and J by 3 bases, with 13 bases between. This chain's CDR3 is CASSPRTVDYGYTF. DNA of the CDR3: TGTGCCAGCAGCCCAAGGACAGTTGACTATGGCTACACCTTC.

The chain recombines TRBV5-1 with TRBJ2-7, with D tentatively TRBD1 (8 bases). Germline assignment: CDR1 SGHRS and CDR2 YFSETQ. The CDR3 extends over 16 amino acids. V lost 4 bases to trimming and J lost 2 bases, with 19 bases between them. The CDR3 coding sequence is TGCGCCAGCAGCCCGGGAGGACAGGGAAGGACCTACGAGCAGTACTTC. It yields the protein CASSPGGQGRTYEQYF.

V gene TRBV6-5 combines with J gene TRBJ2-7, with 11 bases aligning to TRBD1. This CDR3 spans 13 amino acids. Germline trimming cut 5 bases from V and 6 bases from J; bases unmatched to any gene: 3. Germline V CDR1 and CDR2: MNHEY, SVGAGI. CDR3: CASSPGTGGEQYF. DNA for the CDR3: TGTGCCAGCAGTCCTGGGACAGGGGGCGAGCAGTACTTC.

The chain recombines TRBV29-1 with TRBJ1-4; D gene unclear. V was shortened by 4 bases and J by 10 bases, with 13 bases between the two germline ends. This CDR3 has 12 amino acids. CDR1 is SQVTM, CDR2 ANQGSEA, per germline. CDR3 loop: CSVVDGRGKLFF. In nucleotides, the CDR3 is TGCAGCGTTGTGGACGGCCGGGGAAAACTGTTTTTT.

The chain uses TRBV5-6 and TRBJ2-4; a possible D gene is TRBD2 (6 bases). Germline assignment: CDR1 SGHDT and CDR2 YYEEEE. Trimming took 2 bases from V and 8 from J, leaving 17 bases between them. The CDR3 has 15 amino acids. The CDR3 DNA reads TGTGCCAGCAGCTTAACGAGGGAGCGGAGGGACATTCAGTACTTC. Protein product: CASSLTRERRDIQYF.

This clone came up a few times. The V and J genes are TRBV15 and TRBJ2-5; TRBD1 aligns across 7 bases. J gave up 3 bases and V 4 bases, and 5 bases lay outside the gene matches. Germline V CDR1 and CDR2: LNHNV, YYDKDF (reference sequence). The CDR3 runs 14 residues. CDR3 nucleotide sequence: TGTGCCACCAGCAACAGGGGCGGCGAAGAGACCCAGTACTTC. Its translation: CATSNRGGEETQYF.

The J gene is TRBJ1-1, the V gene TRBV30; D perhaps matches TRBD1 (6 bases). The V gene lost 4 bases and the J gene lost 6 bases, with 15 bases spanning the gap. This CDR3 has 13 amino acids. Germline V gene lookup returns CDR1 GTSNPN and CDR2 SVGIG (reference sequence). The CDR3 here is CAWIKGGDPEAFF. The CDR3 DNA follows: TGTGCCTGGATTAAAGGGGGGGATCCTGAAGCTTTCTTT. Full variable domain (remainder filled in from reference TRBV30 and TRBJ1-1): SQTIHQWPATLVQPVGSPLSLECTVEGTSNPNLYWYRQAAGRGLQLLFYSVGIGQISSEVPQNLSASRPQDRQFILSSKKLLLSDSGFYLCAWIKGGDPEAFFGQGTRLTVV.

The chain is built from TRBV2 and TRBJ2-2; the D gene is possibly TRBD2 (6 bases). There are 16 residues in the CDR3. Per germline, CDR1 SNHLY and CDR2 FYNNEI. V was clipped by 5 bases and J by 2 bases, with 15 bases between them. The CDR3 sequence: CASSKSSGPNTGELFF. CDR3 nucleotide sequence: TGTGCCAGCAGTAAATCCAGCGGGCCCAACACCGGGGAGCTGTTTTTT.

CDR3 residues: CASRLRGQETQYF. In DNA, the CDR3 is TGTGCCAGCAGACTTAGGGGACAAGAGACCCAGTACTTC. The V and J genes are TRBV27 and TRBJ2-5, with D maybe TRBD1 (5 bases). Germline CDR1 is MNHEY and CDR2 is SMNVEV (reference sequence). The CDR3 runs to 13 residues. The V end lost 6 bases, the J end lost 2 bases, and 10 bases lay between the germline ends.

The chain employs TRBV18 and TRBJ2-3; D gene ambiguous. Trimming cost V 1 base and J 6 bases, with 8 bases left between them. Germline V gene data show CDR1 as KGHSH and CDR2 as LQKENI. The CDR3 is made up of 13 amino acids. The DNA for the CDR3 is TGTGCCAGCTCACCACGGCAGGTCGATACGCAGTATTTT. It translates to CASSPRQVDTQYF.

The CDR3 DNA reads TGTGCCAGCAGCCTTGGGGCGCCGCCGAACACTGAAGCTTTCTTT. It codes for CASSLGAPPNTEAFF. The rearrangement links TRBV28 to TRBJ1-1; D perhaps matches TRBD1 (5 bases). Germline lookup yields CDR1 MDHEN and CDR2 SYDVKM. CDR3 length equals 15 residues. Trimming removed 6 bases at V and 1 base at J, with 15 bases between.

The rearrangement uses TRBV3-1 (or the pseudogene TRBV3-2) and TRBJ1-2; 8 nucleotides match TRBD1. The germline V gene has CDR1 LGHDT and CDR2 YNNKEL (reference sequence). With V trimmed by 1 base and J by 4 bases, 8 bases remained unmatched. The CDR3 consists of 16 residues. CDR3 in DNA: TGTGCCAGCAGCCAAGGCCGGGGACAGGAAGTCTATGGCTACACCTTC. Protein sequence: CASSQGRGQEVYGYTF.

The chain carries TRBV6-5 and TRBJ2-7, with TRBD2 identical over 10 bases. Germline CDR1 and CDR2: MNHEY and SVGAGI. Trimming took 1 base from V and 6 from J; bases not matched to a gene: 9. There are 16 residues in the CDR3. The CDR3, as DNA: TGTGCCAGCAGTTACTATAGGCCTAGCGGGAGATCCGAGCAGTACTTC. Amino acid sequence: CASSYYRPSGRSEQYF.

This chain uses TRBV28 with TRBJ1-2; the match to TRBD1 covers 9 bases. The CDR3 consists of 15 residues. J lost 2 bases, V lost 3 bases, and 4 bases had no gene match. CDR1 and CDR2 from the germline V gene are MDHEN and SYDVKM. The CDR3 DNA reads as TGTGCCAGCAGTTTCTCCACAGGGGGCAACTATGGCTACACCTTC. Residues: CASSFSTGGNYGYTF.

The chain joins TRBV24-1 to TRBJ2-2; D remains ambiguous. V was pared by 1 base and J by 1 base, with 6 bases between. Per the germline V gene, CDR1 is KGHDR and CDR2 is SFDVKD. CDR3 length: 15 amino acids. The CDR3 region is CATSDLVQNTGELFF. The CDR3 DNA reads TGTGCCACCAGTGATTTAGTACAGAACACCGGGGAGCTGTTTTTT.

J is TRBJ2-5 and V is TRBV6-4; D ambiguous. CDR3 length equals 10 residues. CDR1 and CDR2 from the germline V gene are MRHNA and SNTAGT. The germline V and J ends were trimmed by 8 bases and 9 bases, with 10 bases remaining between them. CDR3 sequence (DNA): TGTGCCAGCCAGTCTGCAGCCCAGTACTTC. Translation gives CASQSAAQYF.

This clone is a singleton in its sample. This chain joins TRBV5-5 and TRBJ2-3; 9 nucleotides align to TRBD2. The CDR3 loop spans 15 amino acids. J was trimmed by 5 bases and V by 5 bases; bases with no gene match: 9. Germline-derived CDR1 and CDR2 are SGHKS and YYEKEE (reference sequence). The CDR3 bases are TGTGCCAGCAGTTTGCAGCGGGAGGTTGGAGATACGCAGTATTTT. This sequence encodes CASSLQREVGDTQYF.

This clone was found a few times. At one of its ends the junction is not consistent with the germline gene, which may arise from a read error. The V and J genes are TRBV7-2 and TRBJ2-3; perhaps TRBD1 as D (5 bases). The CDR3 length is 13 residues. Germline V gene lookup returns CDR1 SGHTA and CDR2 FQGNSA. In DNA form, the CDR3 reads TGTGCCAGCAGCTTAGCGGAGACAGTTACGCAGTATTTT. It specifies CASSLAETVTQYF.

The chain links TRBV19 to TRBJ1-5, with TRBD1 identical over 10 bases. The CDR3 sequence is 16 residues long. The V and J ends lost 7 bases and 5 bases, in that order; junction bases with no gene match: 11. Germline CDR1 is LNHDA and CDR2 is SQIVND (reference sequence). For the CDR3, the DNA is TGTGCCAGTAACAACGGGGACAGGGGAGGGGATCAGCCCCAGCATTTT. Translated, it gives CASNNGDRGGDQPQHF.

The rearrangement joins TRBV11-1 to TRBJ2-7; TRBD2 matches at 7 bases. CDR3 length equals 13 residues. Germline CDR1 reads SGHAT; CDR2 reads FQDESV (reference sequence). V trimming: 4 bases; J trimming: 6 bases; junction bases outside the gene matches: 6. The CDR3 DNA reads as TGTGCCAGCAGCTCAAGGGAGGGGATCGAGCAGTACTTC. It encodes CASSSREGIEQYF.

The chain combines TRBV2 with TRBJ2-7; perhaps TRBD2 as D (5 bases). This CDR3 region has 14 residues. The germline V gene encodes CDR1 SNHLY and CDR2 FYNNEI. Trimming removed 2 bases from V and 4 bases from J, with 12 bases in between. CDR3 region: CASSERGSEYEQYF. CDR3 DNA: TGTGCCAGCAGTGAACGGGGTTCGGAGTACGAGCAGTACTTC.